Following are 32 T cell receptor beta chains from one sample sequenced in a study of blood T cell repertoires in COVID-19. Sequencing was performed with immunoSEQ multiplex PCR; in TCRdb, only in-frame clones are kept and a portion is missing. This sample yields about 98,000 clones, of which 70% to 90% are seen a single time; about 3% belongs to the top ten. Sequenced sample: peripheral blood. The receptors originated from a man aged 45 to 65 with active or convalescent COVID-19.

The chain is built from TRBV12-5 and TRBJ1-3, with D perhaps matching TRBD1 (6 bases). The germline gives CDR1 LGHNT, CDR2 FRNRAP. V was pared by 7 bases and J by 3 bases, with 10 bases between. The CDR3 consists of 13 residues. For the CDR3, the DNA is TGTGCTAGTGCCAGGGGTGGTGGAAACACCATATATTTT. This encodes CASARGGGNTIYF.

The V call is TRBV18, the J call TRBJ2-3; D possibly corresponds to TRBD2 (5 bases). Trimming stripped 6 bases from V and 1 base from J, with 17 bases between. Germline values: CDR1 KGHSH, CDR2 LQKENI. CDR3 length: 16 residues. CDR3 DNA sequence: TGTGCCAGCTCCTCGAACGGACTGCCCGGCACAGATACGCAGTATTTT. Its translation: CASSSNGLPGTDTQYF.

This chain joins TRBV11-3 and TRBJ2-1; 9 bases map to TRBD2. There are 17 residues in the CDR3. Germline V lookup: CDR1 SGHNT, CDR2 YENEEA. After removal of 4 bases from V and 0 bases from J, the junction contained 7 bases not matched to a gene. CDR3 sequence reads: CASSSVAGVSSYNEQFF. In DNA, the CDR3 is TGTGCCAGCAGCTCGGTAGCGGGGGTAAGCTCCTACAATGAGCAGTTCTTC.

The chain couples TRBV20-1 to TRBJ2-4; TRBD1 aligns across 8 bases. V was clipped by 6 bases and J by 9 bases; unmatched bases: 4. Looked up from germline, CDR1 is DFQATT and CDR2 is SNEGSKA (reference sequence). This CDR3 spans 11 amino acids. The CDR3 nucleotides are TGCAGTGCAGACAGGGGCATCATTCAGTACTTC. Translation gives CSADRGIIQYF.

The chain uses TRBV7-6 and TRBJ2-1; 9 bases are shared with TRBD1. V trimming: 5 bases; J trimming: 6 bases; junction bases outside the gene matches: 5. Germline values: CDR1 SGHVS, CDR2 FNYEAQ. The CDR3 is 14 residues long. The CDR3 region has the DNA TGTGCCAGCAGCCGACAGGGGGACAGCAATGAGCAGTTCTTC. It specifies CASSRQGDSNEQFF. The full variable domain, completed using reference TRBV7-6 and TRBJ2-1, is GAGVSQSPRYKVTKRGQDVALRCDPISGHVSLYWYRQALGQGPEFLTYFNYEAQQDKSGLPNDRFSAERPEGSISTLTIQRTEQRDSAMYRCASSRQGDSNEQFFGPGTRLTVL.

V gene TRBV18 combines with J gene TRBJ2-1; possibly TRBD2 for D (6 bases). Germline CDR1 reads KGHSH; CDR2 reads LQKENI. The ends were cut back, 0 bases at V and 6 bases at J, with 15 bases in the middle. There are 16 residues in the CDR3. The CDR3 protein is CASSPPAPAGFNEQFF. DNA of the CDR3: TGTGCCAGCTCACCACCGGCTCCGGCGGGGTTCAATGAGCAGTTCTTC.

The chain carries TRBV7-9 and TRBJ1-1, with TRBD1 as a possible D gene (6 bases). The CDR3 loop spans 15 amino acids. CDR1 is SEHNR, CDR2 FQNEAQ, per germline (reference sequence). V was shortened by 1 base and J by 4 bases, with 13 bases between the two germline ends. CDR3 residues: CASSLVRGAGTEAFF. The CDR3 region has the DNA TGTGCCAGCAGCTTAGTACGGGGGGCTGGCACTGAAGCTTTCTTT.

The V gene is TRBV7-9, the J gene TRBJ2-1; the match to TRBD2 covers 7 bases. This CDR3 has 16 amino acids. CDR1 is SEHNR, CDR2 FQNEAQ, per germline (reference sequence). The V and J ends lost 0 bases and 9 bases, in that order; junction bases with no gene match: 11. Here the CDR3 reads CASSLASGFGGSEQFF. DNA for the CDR3: TGTGCCAGCAGCTTAGCGTCAGGCTTCGGGGGGAGTGAGCAGTTCTTC.

The chain employs TRBV3-1 (or the pseudogene TRBV3-2) and TRBJ2-6; D not certain. Trimming removed 4 bases at V and 0 bases at J, with 7 bases between. The CDR3 extends over 15 amino acids. In germline, CDR1 is LGHDT, CDR2 YNNKEL (reference sequence). CDR3 in DNA: TGTGCCAGCAGCCGCGGCCACTCTGGGGCCAACGTCCTGACTTTC. Translating it yields CASSRGHSGANVLTF.

The V call is TRBV9, the J call TRBJ1-3; D gene uncertain. Germline V gives CDR1 SGDLS, CDR2 YYNGEE. Trimming removed 0 bases from V and 4 bases from J, with 11 bases in between. CDR3 length: 15 residues. CDR3 loop: CASSVAEGPGNTIYF. In nucleotides, the CDR3 is TGTGCCAGCAGCGTAGCGGAGGGTCCGGGAAACACCATATATTTT.

V and J are TRBV18 and TRBJ1-1, with a possible D match to TRBD1 (6 bases). The germline gives CDR1 KGHSH, CDR2 LQKENI. V was clipped by 3 bases and J by 7 bases, with 12 bases between them. This CDR3 has 13 amino acids. CDR3 in DNA: TGTGCCAGCTCACCGGCTCAGGGGAGTGAAGCTTTCTTT. This encodes CASSPAQGSEAFF.

The chain recombines TRBV3-1 (or the pseudogene TRBV3-2) with TRBJ2-2, with TRBD2 as a possible D gene (6 bases). CDR1 and CDR2 from the germline V gene are LGHDT and YNNKEL (reference sequence). Trimming pared 0 bases from V and 4 bases from J, leaving 21 bases between. This CDR3 contains 19 residues. The CDR3, as DNA: TGTGCCAGCAGCCAAGATCCGGGACTCTTAATCCCGAGCACCGGGGAGCTGTTTTTT. It translates to CASSQDPGLLIPSTGELFF.

This sequence joins TRBV30 and TRBJ2-4; TRBD1 might be the D (5 bases). With 7 bases removed from V and 3 bases from J, the gap between germline ends came to 10 bases. The germline CDR1 and CDR2 sequences are GTSNPN and SVGIG (reference sequence). This CDR3 region has 12 residues. CDR3 sequence (DNA): TGTGCCTCGGTTAGGGGCAAAAACATTCAGTACTTC. Translated: CASVRGKNIQYF.

The chain carries TRBV28 and TRBJ2-5, with 11 bases identical to TRBD2. With V trimmed by 9 bases and J by 5 bases, 11 bases remained unmatched. Germline values: CDR1 MDHEN, CDR2 SYDVKM. The CDR3 loop spans 15 amino acids. The CDR3 sequence is CASRPSGGRGETQYF. Written as DNA, the CDR3 is TGTGCCAGTCGCCCTAGCGGGGGGCGGGGGGAGACCCAGTACTTC.

This clone was counted a few times. This chain joins TRBV5-8 and TRBJ1-2, with D perhaps TRBD1 (6 bases). The CDR3 contains 15 residues. CDR1 is SGHTS, CDR2 YDEGEE, per germline. V gave up 0 bases and J gave up 1 base, with 10 bases separating them. CDR3 DNA: TGTGCCAGCAGCTTGGAGACAGGACTTAACTATGGCTACACCTTC. Protein sequence: CASSLETGLNYGYTF.

The chain employs TRBV28 and TRBJ1-1, with D perhaps TRBD1 (6 bases). The CDR3 extends over 16 amino acids. V was trimmed by 6 bases and J by 2 bases, leaving 19 bases between them. CDR1 and CDR2 (germline): MDHEN, SYDVKM. This chain's CDR3 is CASSQGQGRTNTEAFF. CDR3 nucleotide sequence: TGTGCCAGCAGCCAAGGGCAGGGGAGAACCAACACTGAAGCTTTCTTT.

The V and J genes are TRBV25-1 and TRBJ2-3, with D possibly TRBD1 on 6 matching bases. The CDR3 covers 13 residues. The V gene lost 5 bases and the J gene lost 4 bases, with 10 bases spanning the gap. Germline CDR1 reads MGHDK; CDR2 reads SYGVNS. The DNA for the CDR3 is TGTGCCAGCAGTCTACAGGGAGCAGATACGCAGTATTTT. Translation gives CASSLQGADTQYF.

The chain links TRBV5-1 to TRBJ1-3, with TRBD1 as a possible D gene (5 bases). Between the trimmed V and J ends, which lost 4 bases and 3 bases, there was a span of 17 bases. The CDR3 contains 16 residues. The germline V gene has CDR1 SGHRS and CDR2 YFSETQ. The CDR3 nucleotides read TGCGCCAGCAGCCCGACCGAACAGGCTGGTGGAAACACCATATATTTT. Translating it yields CASSPTEQAGGNTIYF.

This sequence joins TRBV10-3 and TRBJ2-7; 8 nucleotides line up with TRBD2. The CDR3 length is 14 residues. CDR1 and CDR2 (germline): ENHRY, SYGVKD. The V segment lost 6 bases and the J segment 2 bases; nucleotides outside the gene matches: 6. CDR3 bases: TGTGCCATCAGCGGCGGGGGGCAAACCTACGAGCAGTACGTC. Amino acid sequence: CAISGGGQTYEQYV.

The chain links TRBV2 to TRBJ1-4; 9 nucleotides align to TRBD1. Trimming took 5 bases from V and 5 from J; bases not matched to a gene: 9. This CDR3 region has 16 residues. Germline V gene lookup returns CDR1 SNHLY and CDR2 FYNNEI. In nucleotides, the CDR3 is TGTGCCAGCAGTCCCACTACGGGACAGGGAAATGAAAAACTGTTTTTT. This gives the protein CASSPTTGQGNEKLFF.

This clone showed up just a few times. The V call is TRBV5-6, the J call TRBJ1-5, with TRBD1 as a possible D gene (6 bases). The V and J ends lost 4 bases and 3 bases respectively, with 11 bases between them. Germline V gene data show CDR1 as SGHDT and CDR2 as YYEEEE. This CDR3 has 14 amino acids. CDR3 bases: TGTGCCAGCAGCCGACAGGCTAACAATCAGCCCCAGCATTTT. This translates into CASSRQANNQPQHF.

The gene calls are TRBV25-1 and TRBJ1-6; tentative D call: TRBD1 (6 bases). Trimming stripped 6 bases from V and 9 bases from J, with 9 bases between. The CDR3 is made up of 12 amino acids. Germline V gives CDR1 MGHDK, CDR2 SYGVNS. The CDR3 DNA reads TGTGCCAGCAGGGACAGCGGTTCACCCCTCCACTTT. It yields the protein CASRDSGSPLHF.

The J gene is TRBJ2-1, the V gene TRBV6-5; D is perhaps TRBD1 (7 bases). The CDR3 is 13 amino acids. Germline V CDR1 and CDR2: MNHEY, SVGAGI. The V end lost 6 bases, the J end lost 7 bases, and 13 bases lay between the germline ends. CDR3 protein: CASREGAGNEQFF. CDR3 DNA: TGTGCCAGCAGGGAGGGGGCGGGGAATGAGCAGTTCTTC.

The chain carries TRBV10-3 and TRBJ1-4; 8 bases match TRBD1. Germline lookup yields CDR1 ENHRY and CDR2 SYGVKD. The CDR3 totals 14 residues. Trimming at V came to 3 bases and at J to 6 bases, leaving 3 bases not matched to a gene. The CDR3 reads CAISDGQGDEKLFF. The CDR3 bases are TGTGCCATCAGTGATGGACAGGGAGATGAAAAACTGTTTTTT.

V usage is TRBV29-1 and J usage is TRBJ1-4; 8 bases agree with TRBD1. The germline gives CDR1 SQVTM, CDR2 ANQGSEA. The CDR3 spans 14 residues. V shed 6 bases, J shed 8 bases, and the junction held 11 bases outside the gene matches. This chain's CDR3 is CSVQPTGELEKLFF. CDR3 bases: TGCAGCGTCCAACCGACAGGGGAGTTGGAAAAACTGTTTTTT.

This chain links TRBV7-2 with TRBJ2-3; D possibly corresponds to TRBD2 (6 bases). V was shortened by 1 base and J by 2 bases, with 19 bases between the two germline ends. CDR3 size: 18 residues. CDR1 and CDR2 from the germline V gene are SGHTA and FQGNSA. This CDR3 is CASSLGVTLRRDTDTQYF. DNA of the CDR3: TGTGCCAGCAGCTTAGGAGTCACTCTTAGGCGGGACACAGATACGCAGTATTTT. Full variable domain (rest looked up from reference TRBV7-2 and TRBJ2-3): GAGVSQSPSNKVTEKGKDVELRCDPISGHTALYWYRQSLGQGLEFLIYFQGNSAPDKSGLPSDRFSAERTGGSVSTLTIQRTQQEDSAVYLCASSLGVTLRRDTDTQYFGPGTRLTVL.

This clone showed up just once. The rearrangement joins TRBV7-2 to TRBJ2-1, with 12 nucleotides matching TRBD2. CDR1 is SGHTA, CDR2 FQGNSA, per germline. V gave up 1 base and J gave up 8 bases; unmatched junction bases: 0. The CDR3 runs 14 residues. This CDR3 is CASSLGTSGDEQFF. The CDR3 coding sequence is TGTGCCAGCAGCTTAGGGACTAGCGGGGATGAGCAGTTCTTC.

V is TRBV2 and J is TRBJ2-1; 10 bases align to TRBD2. CDR1 is SNHLY, CDR2 FYNNEI, per germline. The CDR3 has 13 residues. The V gene end was trimmed by 2 bases and the J gene end by 13 bases; junction bases not matched to a gene: 5. The CDR3 is CASSESTSGVQFF. The CDR3 DNA sequence: TGTGCCAGCAGTGAAAGTACTAGCGGGGTACAGTTCTTC.

The chain employs TRBV7-2 and TRBJ1-1, with a weak D call TRBD1 (5 bases). Germline assignment: CDR1 SGHTA and CDR2 FQGNSA. This CDR3 is built from 14 residues. V gave up 8 bases and J gave up 3 bases, with 16 bases separating them. CDR3 in amino acids: CASPVGTGDTEAFF. The CDR3 DNA follows: TGTGCCAGCCCTGTCGGGACGGGAGACACTGAAGCTTTCTTT. Based on the CDR3 plus reference TRBV7-2 and TRBJ1-1, the full variable domain is GAGVSQSPSNKVTEKGKDVELRCDPISGHTALYWYRQSLGQGLEFLIYFQGNSAPDKSGLPSDRFSAERTGGSVSTLTIQRTQQEDSAVYLCASPVGTGDTEAFFGQGTRLTVV.

The V gene is TRBV28, the J gene TRBJ1-2; 9 positions match TRBD1. The germline gives CDR1 MDHEN, CDR2 SYDVKM. V lost 5 bases and J lost 2; bases outside the gene matches: 3. This CDR3 is built from 14 residues. The CDR3 sequence: CASSRGQGNYGYTF. The CDR3 nucleotides read TGTGCCAGCAGTCGGGGACAGGGAAACTATGGCTACACCTTC.

V gene TRBV7-9 combines with J gene TRBJ1-1; D is unresolved. The CDR3 totals 14 residues. Per the germline V gene, CDR1 is SEHNR and CDR2 is FQNEAQ (reference sequence). V was cut by 3 bases and J by 0 bases, with 8 bases left in between. In DNA form, the CDR3 reads TGTGCCAGCAGCTTTCCCCCAGTGAACACTGAAGCTTTCTTT. Its protein is CASSFPPVNTEAFF.

The rearrangement uses TRBV7-9 and TRBJ1-1; no definite D call. V lost 1 base, J lost 4 bases, and 13 bases lay in between. This CDR3 is 15 amino acids long. Germline V gene sequence: CDR1 SEHNR, CDR2 FQNEAQ (reference sequence). The CDR3 bases are TGTGCCAGCAGCTTAGTGGAACGCGGATTCACTGAAGCTTTCTTT. This sequence encodes CASSLVERGFTEAFF.